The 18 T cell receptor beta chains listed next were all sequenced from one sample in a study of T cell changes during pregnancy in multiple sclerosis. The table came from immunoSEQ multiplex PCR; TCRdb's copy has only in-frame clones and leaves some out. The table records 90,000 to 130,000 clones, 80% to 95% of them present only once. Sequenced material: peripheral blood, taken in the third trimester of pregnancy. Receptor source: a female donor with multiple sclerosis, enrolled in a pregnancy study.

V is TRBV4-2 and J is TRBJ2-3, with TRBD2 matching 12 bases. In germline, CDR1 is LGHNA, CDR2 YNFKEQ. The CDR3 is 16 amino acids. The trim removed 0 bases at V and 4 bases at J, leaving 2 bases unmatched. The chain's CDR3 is CASSQELAGGPDTQYF. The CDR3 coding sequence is TGTGCCAGCAGCCAAGAGCTAGCGGGGGGGCCAGATACGCAGTATTTT.

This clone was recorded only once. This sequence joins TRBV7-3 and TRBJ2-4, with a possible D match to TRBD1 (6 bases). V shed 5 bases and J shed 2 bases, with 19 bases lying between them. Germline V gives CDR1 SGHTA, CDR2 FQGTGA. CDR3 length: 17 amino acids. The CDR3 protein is CASSPFALGAPKNIQYF. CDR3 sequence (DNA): TGTGCCAGCAGCCCCTTCGCCTTGGGGGCCCCCAAAAACATTCAGTACTTC.

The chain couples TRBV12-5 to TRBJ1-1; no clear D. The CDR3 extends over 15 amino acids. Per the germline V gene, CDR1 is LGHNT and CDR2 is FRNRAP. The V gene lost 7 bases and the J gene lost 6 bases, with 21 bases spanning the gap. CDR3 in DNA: TGTGCTAGTGCCAATTCCGGCGGGCCCCACTCTGAAGCTTTCTTT. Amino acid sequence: CASANSGGPHSEAFF.

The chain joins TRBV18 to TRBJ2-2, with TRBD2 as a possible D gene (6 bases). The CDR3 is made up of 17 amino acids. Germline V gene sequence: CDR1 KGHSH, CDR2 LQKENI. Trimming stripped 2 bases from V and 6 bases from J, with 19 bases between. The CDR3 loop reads CASSPEGAAGVAGELFF. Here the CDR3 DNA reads TGTGCCAGCTCACCAGAAGGCGCAGCGGGCGTAGCCGGGGAGCTGTTTTTT. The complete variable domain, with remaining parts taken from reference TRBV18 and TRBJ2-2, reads NAGVMQNPRHLVRRRGQEARLRCSPMKGHSHVYWYRQLPEEGLKFMVYLQKENIIDESGMPKERFSAEFPKEGPSILRIQQVVRGDSAAYFCASSPEGAAGVAGELFFGEGSRLTVL.

Here the CDR3 reads CASSILTGRDEQFF. The CDR3 nucleotides are TGTGCCAGTAGTATATTAACCGGCAGGGATGAGCAGTTCTTC. The chain recombines TRBV19 with TRBJ2-1; tentatively, D is TRBD1 (5 bases). The CDR3 is 14 amino acids. Trimming removed 2 bases from V and 8 bases from J, with 13 bases in between. Germline V gene lookup returns CDR1 LNHDA and CDR2 SQIVND (reference sequence).

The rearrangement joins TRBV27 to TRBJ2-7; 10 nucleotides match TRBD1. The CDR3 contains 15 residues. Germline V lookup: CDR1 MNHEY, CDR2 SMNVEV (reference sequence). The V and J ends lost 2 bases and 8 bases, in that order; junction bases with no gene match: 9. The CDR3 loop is CASSLEGTGASQQYF. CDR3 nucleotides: TGTGCCAGCAGTTTAGAAGGGACAGGGGCTTCCCAGCAGTACTTC.

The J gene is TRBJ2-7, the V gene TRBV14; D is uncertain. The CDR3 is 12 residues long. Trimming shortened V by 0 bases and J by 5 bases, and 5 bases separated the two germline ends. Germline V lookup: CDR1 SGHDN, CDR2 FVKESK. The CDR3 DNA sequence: TGTGCCAGCAGCCAAGATCGCGACGAGCAGTACTTC. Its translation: CASSQDRDEQYF. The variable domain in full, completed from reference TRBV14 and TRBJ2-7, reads EAGVTQFPSHSVIEKGQTVTLRCDPISGHDNLYWYRRVMGKEIKFLLHFVKESKQDESGMPNNRFLAERTGGTYSTLKVQPAELEDSGVYFCASSQDRDEQYFGPGTRLTVT.

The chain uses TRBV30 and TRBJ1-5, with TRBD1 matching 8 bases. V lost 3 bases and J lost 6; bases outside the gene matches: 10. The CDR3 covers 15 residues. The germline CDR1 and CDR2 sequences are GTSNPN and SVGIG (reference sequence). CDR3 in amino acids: CAWSEGQGARQPQHF. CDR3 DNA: TGTGCCTGGAGCGAAGGGCAGGGGGCGCGTCAGCCCCAGCATTTT.

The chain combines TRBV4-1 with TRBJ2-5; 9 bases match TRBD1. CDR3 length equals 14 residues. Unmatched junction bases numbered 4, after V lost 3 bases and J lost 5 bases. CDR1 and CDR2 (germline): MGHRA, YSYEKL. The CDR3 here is CASSQGQGGETQYF. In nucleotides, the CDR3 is TGCGCCAGCAGCCAGGGACAGGGAGGTGAGACCCAGTACTTC.

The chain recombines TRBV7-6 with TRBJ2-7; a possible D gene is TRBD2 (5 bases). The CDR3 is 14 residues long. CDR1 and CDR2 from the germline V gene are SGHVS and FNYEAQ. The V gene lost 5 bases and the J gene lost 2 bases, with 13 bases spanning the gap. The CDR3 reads CASSLSDGTYEQYF. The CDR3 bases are TGTGCCAGCAGCCTGTCCGACGGGACCTACGAGCAGTACTTC.

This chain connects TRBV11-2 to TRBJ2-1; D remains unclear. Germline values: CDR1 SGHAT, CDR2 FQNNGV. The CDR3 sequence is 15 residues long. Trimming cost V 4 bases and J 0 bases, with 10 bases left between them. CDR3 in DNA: TGTGCCAGCAGCTCCCCCGGTAGCTCCTACAATGAGCAGTTCTTC. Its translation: CASSSPGSSYNEQFF.

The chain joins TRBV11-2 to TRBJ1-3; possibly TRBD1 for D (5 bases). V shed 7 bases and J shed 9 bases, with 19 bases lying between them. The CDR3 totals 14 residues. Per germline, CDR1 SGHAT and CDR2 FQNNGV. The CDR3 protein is CASTVPGGYRTIYF. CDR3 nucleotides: TGTGCCAGCACCGTACCCGGGGGGTACCGCACCATATATTTT.

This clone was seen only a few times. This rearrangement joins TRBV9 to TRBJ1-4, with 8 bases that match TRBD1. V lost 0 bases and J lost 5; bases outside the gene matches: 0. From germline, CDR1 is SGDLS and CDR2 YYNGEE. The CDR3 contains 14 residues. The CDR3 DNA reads TGTGCCAGCAGCGTAGACAGGGGGAATGAAAAACTGTTTTTT. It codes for CASSVDRGNEKLFF.

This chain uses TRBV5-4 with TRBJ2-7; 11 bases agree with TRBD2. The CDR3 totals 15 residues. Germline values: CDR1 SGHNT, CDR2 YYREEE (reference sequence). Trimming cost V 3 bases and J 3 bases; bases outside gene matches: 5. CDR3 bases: TGTGCCAGCAGCTCCGGGACTAGCGGACACTACGAGCAGTACTTC. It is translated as CASSSGTSGHYEQYF.

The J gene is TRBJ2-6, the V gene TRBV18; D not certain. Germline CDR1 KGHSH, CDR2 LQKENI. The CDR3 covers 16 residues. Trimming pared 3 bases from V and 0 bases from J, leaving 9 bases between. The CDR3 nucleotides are TGTGCCAGCTCACCGGGCTTGACCTCTGGGGCCAACGTCCTGACTTTC. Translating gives CASSPGLTSGANVLTF.

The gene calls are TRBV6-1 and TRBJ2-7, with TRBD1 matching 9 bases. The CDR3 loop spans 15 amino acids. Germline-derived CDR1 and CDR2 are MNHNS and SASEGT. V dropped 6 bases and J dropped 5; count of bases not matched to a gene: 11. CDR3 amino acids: CASSQFRDRVDEQYF. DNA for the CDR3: TGTGCCAGCAGCCAATTCCGGGACAGGGTCGACGAGCAGTACTTC.

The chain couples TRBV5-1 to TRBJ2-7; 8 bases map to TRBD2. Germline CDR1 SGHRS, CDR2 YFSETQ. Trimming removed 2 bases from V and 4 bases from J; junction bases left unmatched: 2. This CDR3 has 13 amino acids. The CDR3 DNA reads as TGCGCCAGCAGCTTAACGGGAGGGTACGAGCAGTACTTC. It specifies CASSLTGGYEQYF.

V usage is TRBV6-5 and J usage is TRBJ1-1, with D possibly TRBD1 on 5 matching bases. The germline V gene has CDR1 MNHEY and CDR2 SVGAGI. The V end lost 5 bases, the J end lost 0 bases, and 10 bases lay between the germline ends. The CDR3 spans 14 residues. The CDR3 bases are TGTGCCAGCAGTACGACAGCCTTGAACACTGAAGCTTTCTTT. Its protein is CASSTTALNTEAFF.